The clone carrying this T cell receptor beta chain was observed once. The entry originates in a study of blood T cell repertoires in COVID-19. Clones were read by immunoSEQ multiplex PCR, and TCRdb kept only the in-frame ones, dropping some. The sample holds 200,000 to 250,000 clones, about nine tenths seen once. Trimming took 6 bases from V and 1 from J, leaving 10 bases between them. This CDR3 comprises 14 residues. CDR1 and CDR2 from the germline V gene are MNHNY and SVGAGI (reference sequence). Enrollees, about 18 to 90 years old, lived in 24 US areas. Sequencing was done on a sample of PBMCs or T cells enriched from blood (not recorded which). The rearrangement links TRBV6-6 to TRBJ1-5; D not resolved. The receptor was derived from a woman in her forties or fifties in a cohort exposed to, infected with or recovered from COVID-19 (not recorded which). In DNA, the CDR3 is TGTGCCAGCAGCCAGACACTCAGCAATCAGCCCCAGCATTTT. As protein: CASSQTLSNQPQHF.